This is a list of T cell receptor beta chains from one sample in a study of blood T cell repertoires in COVID-19. The table came from immunoSEQ multiplex PCR; TCRdb's copy has only in-frame clones and leaves some out. Of some 43,000 clones detected, almost 85% appear once; the ten largest clones hold 20% to 25%. Sequencing was carried out using peripheral blood. These receptors originate from a woman aged 55-70 years with acute or convalescent COVID-19. CDR3s include the opening cysteine and the closing phenylalanine or tryptophan. D genes are given only for firm matches. Expanded clones are given a class, and other clones once, few, many or no size at all.

cdr3_aa: CATSDETGQETQYF
cdr3_nt: TGTGCCACCAGTGATGAGACAGGGCAAGAGACCCAGTACTTC
j_call: TRBJ2-5
d_call: TRBD1
clone_size: .
v_call: TRBV24-1

cdr3_aa: CASSHGLAGDYEQYF
cdr3_nt: TGCGCCAGCAGCCATGGACTAGCGGGGGACTACGAGCAGTACTTC
j_call: TRBJ2-7
d_call: TRBD2
clone_size: few
v_call: TRBV5-1

cdr3_aa: CATKPGLSVHEQYF
cdr3_nt: TGTGCCACCAAGCCGGGACTATCAGTCCACGAGCAGTACTTC
j_call: TRBJ2-7
d_call: TRBD2
clone_size: .
v_call: TRBV5-4

cdr3_aa: CASSQVGGGYTF
cdr3_nt: TGTGCCAGCAGCCAAGTTGGAGGAGGCTACACCTTC
j_call: TRBJ1-2
d_call: .
clone_size: few
v_call: TRBV3-1/TRBV3-2

cdr3_aa: CASSYFGGTGNYGYTF
cdr3_nt: TGTGCCAGCAGTTACTTCGGGGGAACGGGTAACTATGGCTACACCTTC
j_call: TRBJ1-2
d_call: .
clone_size: .
v_call: TRBV6-2/TRBV6-3

cdr3_aa: CASSQEERGMGRTEAFF
cdr3_nt: TGTGCCAGCAGCCAAGAGGAGCGGGGGATGGGACGGACTGAAGCTTTCTTT
j_call: TRBJ1-1
d_call: .
clone_size: .
v_call: TRBV14

cdr3_aa: CASSWGLASTSGANVLTF
cdr3_nt: TGTGCCAGCAGCTGGGGACTAGCGTCTACCTCTGGGGCCAACGTCCTGACTTTC
j_call: TRBJ2-6
d_call: TRBD2
clone_size: .
v_call: TRBV5-4

cdr3_aa: CASSLARDRAFSGANVLTF
cdr3_nt: TGTGCCAGCAGCTTAGCCCGGGACAGGGCGTTCTCTGGGGCCAACGTCCTGACTTTC
j_call: TRBJ2-6
d_call: TRBD1
clone_size: .
v_call: TRBV7-2

cdr3_aa: CASSLDLVDNEQFF
cdr3_nt: TGTGCCAGCAGCTTAGATCTAGTCGACAATGAGCAGTTCTTC
j_call: TRBJ2-1
d_call: .
clone_size: .
v_call: TRBV11-2

cdr3_aa: CASSQDRVSSYNEQFF
cdr3_nt: TGCGCCAGCAGCCAAGATCGGGTTAGCTCCTACAATGAGCAGTTCTTC
j_call: TRBJ2-1
d_call: .
clone_size: .
v_call: TRBV4-3

cdr3_aa: CASSDSGHEQYF
cdr3_nt: TGTGCCAGCAGCGACTCAGGGCACGAGCAGTACTTC
j_call: TRBJ2-7
d_call: .
clone_size: .
v_call: TRBV11-3

cdr3_aa: CASSLVSGGQETQYF
cdr3_nt: TGTGCCAGCAGCTTAGTTAGCGGGGGACAAGAGACCCAGTACTTC
j_call: TRBJ2-5
d_call: TRBD2
clone_size: .
v_call: TRBV7-7

cdr3_aa: CASSTGDTQYF
cdr3_nt: TGTGCCAGCAGTACAGGAGATACGCAGTATTTT
j_call: TRBJ2-3
d_call: .
clone_size: .
v_call: TRBV2

cdr3_aa: CASRETGTGEAFF
cdr3_nt: TGTGCCAGCAGAGAGACCGGGACAGGTGAAGCTTTCTTT
j_call: TRBJ1-1
d_call: TRBD1
clone_size: .
v_call: TRBV2

cdr3_aa: CASSDPVVGQTNYEQYF
cdr3_nt: TGTGCCAGCAGTGACCCGGTAGTGGGACAGACAAACTACGAGCAGTACTTC
j_call: TRBJ2-7
d_call: TRBD1
clone_size: once
v_call: TRBV6-4

cdr3_aa: CASSFSPRDEQYF
cdr3_nt: TGTGCCAGCAGCTTTAGTCCTCGGGACGAGCAGTACTTC
j_call: TRBJ2-7
d_call: .
clone_size: .
v_call: TRBV5-4

cdr3_aa: CASSPEGNFLDGYTF
cdr3_nt: TGTGCCAGCTCACCAGAGGGTAATTTCCTCGATGGCTACACCTTC
j_call: TRBJ1-2
d_call: .
clone_size: .
v_call: TRBV18

cdr3_aa: CACAMGTGGGYTF
cdr3_nt: TGTGCCTGCGCAATGGGGACAGGGGGAGGCTACACCTTC
j_call: TRBJ1-2
d_call: TRBD1
clone_size: .
v_call: TRBV7-9

cdr3_aa: CASSPYLTGNTGELFF
cdr3_nt: TGTGCCAGCAGCCCCTACCTGACAGGGAACACCGGGGAGCTGTTTTTT
j_call: TRBJ2-2
d_call: .
clone_size: .
v_call: TRBV7-3

cdr3_aa: CASSPKEQGAGEAFF
cdr3_nt: TGTGCCAGCTCTCCCAAGGAACAGGGGGCGGGTGAAGCTTTCTTT
j_call: TRBJ1-1
d_call: TRBD1
clone_size: once
v_call: TRBV18

cdr3_aa: CARPQGCEQYF
cdr3_nt: TGTGCCAGGCCTCAGGGTTGCGAGCAGTACTTC
j_call: TRBJ2-7
d_call: .
clone_size: .
v_call: TRBV6-4

cdr3_aa: CASSNYLAGGTDTQYF
cdr3_nt: TGTGCCAGCTCTAACTACCTAGCGGGTGGCACAGATACGCAGTATTTT
j_call: TRBJ2-3
d_call: TRBD2
clone_size: .
v_call: TRBV18

cdr3_aa: CASSLRGTGGNTIYF
cdr3_nt: TGCGCCAGCAGCTTGAGGGGGACAGGTGGAAACACCATATATTTT
j_call: TRBJ1-3
d_call: TRBD1
clone_size: few
v_call: TRBV5-1

cdr3_aa: CAGARGQGWADTQYF
cdr3_nt: TGTGCCGGAGCTAGGGGACAGGGGTGGGCAGATACGCAGTATTTT
j_call: TRBJ2-3
d_call: TRBD1
clone_size: .
v_call: TRBV30

cdr3_aa: CASEDGLAVTYEQYF
cdr3_nt: TGTGCCAGCGAAGATGGACTAGCGGTAACCTACGAGCAGTACTTC
j_call: TRBJ2-7
d_call: TRBD2
clone_size: .
v_call: TRBV2

cdr3_aa: CASSPGDQPQHF
cdr3_nt: TGTGCCAGCTCACCGGGAGATCAGCCCCAGCATTTT
j_call: TRBJ1-5
d_call: .
clone_size: .
v_call: TRBV18

cdr3_aa: CASRSDRGVGYTF
cdr3_nt: TGCGCCAGCAGATCGGACAGGGGAGTCGGCTACACCTTC
j_call: TRBJ1-2
d_call: TRBD1
clone_size: .
v_call: TRBV5-1

cdr3_aa: CASSSLGTRGLGNSPLHF
cdr3_nt: TGTGCCAGCAGCTCCCTCGGAACCAGGGGGTTGGGGAATTCACCCCTCCACTTT
j_call: TRBJ1-6
d_call: TRBD1
clone_size: once
v_call: TRBV3-1/TRBV3-2

cdr3_aa: CASSLLQPRLFF
cdr3_nt: TGCGCCAGCAGCTTGCTTCAGCCTAGACTGTTTTTT
j_call: TRBJ1-4
d_call: .
clone_size: .
v_call: TRBV5-1

cdr3_aa: CASSQSKGVNEKLFF
cdr3_nt: TGTGCCAGCAGCCAAAGTAAGGGGGTGAATGAAAAACTGTTTTTT
j_call: TRBJ1-4
d_call: .
clone_size: few
v_call: TRBV3-1/TRBV3-2

cdr3_aa: CASSQNSNTEAFF
cdr3_nt: TGTGCCAGCAGCCAAAACAGCAACACTGAAGCTTTCTTT
j_call: TRBJ1-1
d_call: .
clone_size: once
v_call: TRBV6-5

cdr3_aa: CAWKTGNLVYTF
cdr3_nt: TGTGCCTGGAAGACAGGGAACCTGGTCTACACCTTC
j_call: TRBJ1-2
d_call: TRBD1
clone_size: few
v_call: TRBV30

cdr3_aa: CASSPKADLNTEAFF
cdr3_nt: TGTGCCAGCAGCCCGAAGGCGGATCTTAACACTGAAGCTTTCTTT
j_call: TRBJ1-1
d_call: .
clone_size: .
v_call: TRBV7-6

cdr3_aa: CASSRSLQGTDSPLHF
cdr3_nt: TGTGCCAGCTCACGAAGTTTACAGGGGACGGATTCACCCCTCCACTTT
j_call: TRBJ1-6
d_call: TRBD1
clone_size: once
v_call: TRBV18

cdr3_aa: CASSAEGQGGTEAFF
cdr3_nt: TGTGCCAGCAGCGCCGAAGGTCAGGGGGGCACTGAAGCTTTCTTT
j_call: TRBJ1-1
d_call: TRBD1
clone_size: .
v_call: TRBV7-9

cdr3_aa: CASSPQGRGQPQHF
cdr3_nt: TGTGCCAGCAGTCCACAGGGTAGAGGCCAGCCCCAGCATTTT
j_call: TRBJ1-5
d_call: .
clone_size: .
v_call: TRBV27

cdr3_aa: CASSQDWGSRDSNQPQHF
cdr3_nt: TGTGCCAGCAGCCAAGATTGGGGTAGCAGGGATAGCAATCAGCCCCAGCATTTT
j_call: TRBJ1-5
d_call: .
clone_size: .
v_call: TRBV3-1/TRBV3-2

cdr3_aa: CASRGRRGNNEQFF
cdr3_nt: TGTGCCAGCAGGGGGCGGCGGGGCAACAATGAGCAGTTCTTC
j_call: TRBJ2-1
d_call: .
clone_size: .
v_call: TRBV7-2

cdr3_aa: CSASGRGETQYF
cdr3_nt: TGCAGTGCTAGTGGCCGAGGAGAGACCCAGTACTTC
j_call: TRBJ2-5
d_call: .
clone_size: .
v_call: TRBV20-1

cdr3_aa: CASSPDIEQFF
cdr3_nt: TGCGCCAGCAGCCCTGACATTGAGCAGTTCTTC
j_call: TRBJ2-1
d_call: .
clone_size: .
v_call: TRBV5-1

cdr3_aa: CASSREGFGSPLHF
cdr3_nt: TGTGCCAGCAGCCGGGAGGGCTTTGGGTCACCCCTCCACTTT
j_call: TRBJ1-6
d_call: .
clone_size: .
v_call: TRBV14

cdr3_aa: CASSRQGNEQFF
cdr3_nt: TGTGCCAGCTCACGACAGGGGAATGAGCAGTTCTTC
j_call: TRBJ2-1
d_call: TRBD1
clone_size: few
v_call: TRBV18

cdr3_aa: CASKRTSAETQYF
cdr3_nt: TGTGCCAGCAAAAGGACTAGCGCGGAGACCCAGTACTTC
j_call: TRBJ2-5
d_call: TRBD2
clone_size: .
v_call: TRBV6-5

cdr3_aa: CASSLGQGTTYEQYF
cdr3_nt: TGCGCCAGCAGCTTGGGGCAGGGGACCACCTACGAGCAGTACTTC
j_call: TRBJ2-7
d_call: .
clone_size: .
v_call: TRBV5-1

cdr3_aa: CASSWDNNQPQHF
cdr3_nt: TGTGCCAGCTCGTGGGACAACAATCAGCCCCAGCATTTT
j_call: TRBJ1-5
d_call: .
clone_size: few
v_call: TRBV27

cdr3_aa: CASSFFQGGQPQHF
cdr3_nt: TGTGCCAGCAGCTTCTTTCAGGGAGGCCAGCCCCAGCATTTT
j_call: TRBJ1-5
d_call: .
clone_size: .
v_call: TRBV5-6

cdr3_aa: CASSQGQYYNEQFF
cdr3_nt: TGTGCCAGCAGCCAGGGACAGTACTACAATGAGCAGTTCTTC
j_call: TRBJ2-1
d_call: TRBD1
clone_size: .
v_call: TRBV3-1/TRBV3-2

cdr3_aa: CASRGGPKCYTF
cdr3_nt: TGTGCCAGCAGGGGAGGGCCCAAATGCTACACCTTC
j_call: TRBJ1-2
d_call: .
clone_size: .
v_call: TRBV21-1

cdr3_aa: CASGLQGAYEQYF
cdr3_nt: TGTGCTAGTGGTCTCCAGGGGGCCTACGAGCAGTACTTC
j_call: TRBJ2-7
d_call: TRBD1
clone_size: .
v_call: TRBV12-5

cdr3_aa: CASSSPGGANTGELFF
cdr3_nt: TGTGCCAGCAGTTCTCCCGGCGGCGCGAACACCGGGGAGCTGTTTTTT
j_call: TRBJ2-2
d_call: .
clone_size: .
v_call: TRBV27

cdr3_aa: CASSPGVNTGELFF
cdr3_nt: TGTGCCAGCAGCCCAGGGGTGAACACCGGGGAGCTGTTTTTT
j_call: TRBJ2-2
d_call: .
clone_size: .
v_call: TRBV3-1/TRBV3-2

cdr3_aa: CASKSGGSNYGYTF
cdr3_nt: TGTGCCAGCAAATCAGGGGGGTCTAACTATGGCTACACCTTC
j_call: TRBJ1-2
d_call: TRBD1
clone_size: .
v_call: TRBV2

cdr3_aa: CASSRRGPNTEAFF
cdr3_nt: TGTGCCAGTAGCCGCAGGGGGCCGAACACTGAAGCTTTCTTT
j_call: TRBJ1-1
d_call: TRBD1
clone_size: .
v_call: TRBV19

cdr3_aa: CASSYKQGPEAFF
cdr3_nt: TGTGCCAGCAGTTATAAACAGGGTCCTGAAGCTTTCTTT
j_call: TRBJ1-1
d_call: .
clone_size: .
v_call: TRBV6-5

cdr3_aa: CATAGGSTGELFF
cdr3_nt: TGTGCCACCGCAGGGGGGAGCACCGGGGAGCTGTTTTTT
j_call: TRBJ2-2
d_call: .
clone_size: .
v_call: TRBV7-3